Only one count was recorded for the clone carrying this T cell receptor (beta chain). The sample belongs to a study of cytomegalovirus exposure and HLA in healthy donors. Study details: HLA-typed donors contributed some 83 million unique TCRs, which were held in an early data release. There were approximately 400 genotyped donors. Of these, about 81% fell in the genetic ancestry cluster associated with self-reported Caucasian donors.

When sampled, the donors appeared nominally healthy, though they likely had unrecorded immune exposures. The PCR was carried out with 60 Vbeta primers and 13 Jbeta primers. This table comes from immunoSEQ multiplex PCR, and its TCRdb copy is limited to in-frame clones, with some not included. The top ten hold approximately 3.6% of the sample, which has 60,000 or so clones, approximately 80% seen once. The source is a woman between 40 and 55 years old in good health and CMV-seropositive. Input material: PBMCs.

The CDR3 DNA is TGTGCCAGCAGCCCTGAGAATGTGAACACTGAAGCTTTCTTT. Its translation: CASSPENVNTEAFF. The rearrangement uses TRBV4-2 and TRBJ1-1, with D uncertain. Trimming cost V 4 bases and J 0 bases, with 9 bases left between them. Looked up from germline, CDR1 is LGHNA and CDR2 is YNFKEQ. This CDR3 has 14 amino acids.